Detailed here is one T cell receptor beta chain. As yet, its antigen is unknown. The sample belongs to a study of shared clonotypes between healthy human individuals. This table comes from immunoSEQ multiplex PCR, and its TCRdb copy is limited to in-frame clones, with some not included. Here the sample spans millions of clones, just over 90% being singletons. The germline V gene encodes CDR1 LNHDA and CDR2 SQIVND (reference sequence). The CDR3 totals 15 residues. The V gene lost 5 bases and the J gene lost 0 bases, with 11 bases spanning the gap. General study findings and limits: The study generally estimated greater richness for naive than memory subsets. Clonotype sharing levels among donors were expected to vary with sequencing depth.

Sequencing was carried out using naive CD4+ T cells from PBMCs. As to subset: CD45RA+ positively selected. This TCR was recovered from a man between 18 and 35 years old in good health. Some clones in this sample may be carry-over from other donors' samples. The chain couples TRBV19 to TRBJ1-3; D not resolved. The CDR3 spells CASSSLDGSGNTIYF. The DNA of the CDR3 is TGTGCCAGTAGTTCGCTGGATGGCTCTGGAAACACCATATATTTT.